This note documents a single TCR beta chain sequence. The target antigen is unknown. V lost 10 bases and J 3 bases, leaving 19 bases between the germline ends. CDR1 and CDR2 (germline): MNHNS, SASEGT. This CDR3 region has 14 residues. PCR was performed using 60 Vbeta and 13 Jbeta primers. Some clones are missing from TCRdb's copy, which holds only in-frame ones; the method was immunoSEQ multiplex PCR. The sample yields some 150,000 clones, around 79% seen once. Though probably carrying unrecorded immune exposures, donors were nominally healthy at sampling. This specimen comes from a study of cytomegalovirus exposure and HLA in healthy donors. Whole-study findings and limits: In a later analysis, V- and J-gene trimming of beta chains associated with a DCLRE1C missense variant, replicated independently.

What was sequenced was PBMCs. V usage is TRBV6-1 and J usage is TRBJ2-7; tentative D call: TRBD1 (6 bases). The sequence was obtained from a woman aged 40 to 49 in good health and CMV-seronegative. CDR3 in amino acids: CATLVERGNYEQYF. The CDR3 DNA reads as TGTGCCACCCTCGTCGAGAGGGGGAACTACGAGCAGTACTTC.